Below are 8 T cell receptor beta chains sequenced from a single sample in a study of blood T cell repertoires in COVID-19. The protocol was immunoSEQ multiplex PCR, while the TCRdb copy is restricted to in-frame clones and leaves out a portion. The sample holds about 140,000 clones, about 80% seen once. Sequencing input: peripheral blood. The source is a woman older than 75 in a cohort sampled during active or convalescent COVID-19.

This clone came up once. J is TRBJ2-2 and V is TRBV2; 12 positions agree with TRBD2. Germline CDR1 SNHLY, CDR2 FYNNEI. V shed 4 bases, J shed 6 bases, and the junction held 12 bases outside the gene matches. The CDR3 contains 18 residues. The chain's CDR3 is CASSALPSGGAVAGELFF. CDR3 coding DNA: TGTGCCAGCAGTGCCCTCCCTAGCGGGGGGGCTGTTGCCGGGGAGCTGTTTTTT.

The chain joins TRBV2 to TRBJ1-1; TRBD1 matches 7 bases. Trimming cost V 5 bases and J 1 base; bases outside gene matches: 1. Looked up from germline, CDR1 is SNHLY and CDR2 is FYNNEI. The CDR3 has 13 amino acids. This CDR3 is CASSRTGNTEAFF. The CDR3 nucleotides are TGTGCCAGCAGTAGGACAGGGAACACTGAAGCTTTCTTT.

The chain employs TRBV3-1 (or the pseudogene TRBV3-2) and TRBJ2-6; tentatively, D is TRBD2 (6 bases). Trimming removed 3 bases from V and 2 bases from J, with 11 bases in between. This CDR3 comprises 16 residues. Germline-derived CDR1 and CDR2 are LGHDT and YNNKEL (reference sequence). The CDR3, as DNA: TGTGCCAGCAGCCAGCGGGGCACTGCTGGGGCCAACGTCCTGACTTTC. Protein sequence: CASSQRGTAGANVLTF.

V usage is TRBV27 and J usage is TRBJ2-1; D ambiguous. Trimming left V 0 bases short and J 4 bases short, with 10 bases between. Germline V gives CDR1 MNHEY, CDR2 SMNVEV (reference sequence). The CDR3 consists of 15 residues. The CDR3 DNA follows: TGTGCCAGCAGTTTATCGAGGCGCCTTTACAATGAGCAGTTCTTC. Translated, it gives CASSLSRRLYNEQFF.

The chain has TRBV18 and TRBJ1-2, with 10 bases fitting TRBD1. This CDR3 contains 14 residues. The germline V gene encodes CDR1 KGHSH and CDR2 LQKENI. J gave up 2 bases and V 6 bases, and 3 bases lay outside the gene matches. The CDR3 region is CASSPGQGNYGYTF. The CDR3 coding sequence is TGTGCCAGCTCCCCGGGACAGGGGAACTATGGCTACACCTTC. The full variable domain, its missing parts supplied by reference TRBV18 and TRBJ1-2, is NAGVMQNPRHLVRRRGQEARLRCSPMKGHSHVYWYRQLPEEGLKFMVYLQKENIIDESGMPKERFSAEFPKEGPSILRIQQVVRGDSAAYFCASSPGQGNYGYTFGSGTRLTVV.

V and J are TRBV5-6 and TRBJ1-6; maybe TRBD1 (5 bases). Looked up from germline, CDR1 is SGHDT and CDR2 is YYEEEE. The CDR3 runs to 14 residues. The V end lost 0 bases, the J end lost 7 bases, and 8 bases lay between the germline ends. The CDR3 loop is CASSLGRENSPLHF. The CDR3 nucleotides are TGTGCCAGCAGCTTGGGCAGGGAAAATTCACCCCTCCACTTT.

This sequence joins TRBV7-2 and TRBJ2-2, with D tentatively TRBD1 (5 bases). The CDR3 runs 16 residues. V lost 5 bases and J 1 base, leaving 14 bases between the germline ends. CDR1 SGHTA and CDR2 FQGNSA come from the germline V gene. CDR3 DNA: TGTGCCAGCAGCGAGGTGGGGCGGAGGAACACCGGGGAGCTGTTTTTT. Translating gives CASSEVGRRNTGELFF.

This clone has just a few counts. The chain is built from TRBV7-9 and TRBJ2-3; 10 bases are shared with TRBD2. CDR1 is SEHNR, CDR2 FQNEAQ, per germline (reference sequence). The CDR3 loop spans 16 amino acids. J was trimmed by 4 bases and V by 5 bases; bases with no gene match: 9. In DNA form, the CDR3 reads TGTGCCAGCAGCAGAAGTACTAGCGGGGACTCAGATACGCAGTATTTT. Its translation is CASSRSTSGDSDTQYF.